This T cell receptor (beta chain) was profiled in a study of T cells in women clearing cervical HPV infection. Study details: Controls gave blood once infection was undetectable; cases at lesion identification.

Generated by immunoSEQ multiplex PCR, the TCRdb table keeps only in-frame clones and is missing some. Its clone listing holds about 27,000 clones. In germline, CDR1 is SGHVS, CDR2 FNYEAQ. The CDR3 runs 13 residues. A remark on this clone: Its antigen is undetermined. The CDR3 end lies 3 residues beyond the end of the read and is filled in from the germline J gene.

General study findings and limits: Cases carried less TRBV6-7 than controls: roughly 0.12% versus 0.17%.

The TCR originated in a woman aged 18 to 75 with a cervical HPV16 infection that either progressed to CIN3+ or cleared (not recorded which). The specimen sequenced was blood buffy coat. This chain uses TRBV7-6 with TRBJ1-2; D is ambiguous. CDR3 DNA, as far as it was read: TGTGCCAGCAGCTTAGGAGCGTCCTACGAC. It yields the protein CASSLGASYD. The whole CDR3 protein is CASSLGASYDYTF.